This TCR beta chain was obtained from a study of response to subunit inactivated influenza vaccine. The V and J ends lost 4 bases and 7 bases respectively, with 10 bases between them. This CDR3 region has 12 residues. TCRdb called the RT-PCR reads again in MiXCR, with one record for every CDR3 protein. The repertoire consists of under 950,000 distinct CDR3 sequences, with 21% occurring once and the leading ten covering about 10%. The TCR was taken from a man aged 45-60 years who received an inactivated influenza vaccine. The chain links TRBV12-3 or TRBV12-4 to TRBJ1-2, with D uncertain. Sequencing was performed on PBMCs from blood, taken 4 to 6 days after vaccination. CDR3 DNA sequence: TGTGCCAGCAGTTCCGGACTCTCTGGCTACACCTTC. This gives the protein CASSSGLSGYTF.